This TCR beta chain was recovered during a study of blood T cells in healthy people across ages. For the study at large: Per two T cells, template switching captured roughly one barcoded beta molecule.

The germline V gene has CDR1 LGHDT and CDR2 YNNKEL (reference sequence). The CDR3 is made up of 14 amino acids. Donation came from healthy Caucasian individuals in Russia who were aged roughly 6 to 95. Combining a sample-barcoded 5' primer with a J-beta primer mix, a second PCR ran for about 7 to 11 cycles. A 12-random-nucleotide template-switch adaptor tagged each cDNA molecule. TCRdb recomputed calls from the 5' RACE reads with MiXCR, one row per CDR3 protein. The repertoire includes hundreds of thousands of distinct CDR3 sequences, roughly 21% of them detected once, and 3% to 4% sits in the top ten.

The J gene is TRBJ2-5, the V gene TRBV3-1; 8 bases match TRBD2. Near its end, the DNA agrees better with TRBJ2-1, so the J call may be wrong. The specimen was blood. The sequence was collected from a man in his sixties or seventies in good health. The CDR3 nucleotides are TGTGCCAGCAGCCAATCGGGAGGGGCTCATGAGCAGTTCTTC. Its translation: CASSQSGGAHEQFF.